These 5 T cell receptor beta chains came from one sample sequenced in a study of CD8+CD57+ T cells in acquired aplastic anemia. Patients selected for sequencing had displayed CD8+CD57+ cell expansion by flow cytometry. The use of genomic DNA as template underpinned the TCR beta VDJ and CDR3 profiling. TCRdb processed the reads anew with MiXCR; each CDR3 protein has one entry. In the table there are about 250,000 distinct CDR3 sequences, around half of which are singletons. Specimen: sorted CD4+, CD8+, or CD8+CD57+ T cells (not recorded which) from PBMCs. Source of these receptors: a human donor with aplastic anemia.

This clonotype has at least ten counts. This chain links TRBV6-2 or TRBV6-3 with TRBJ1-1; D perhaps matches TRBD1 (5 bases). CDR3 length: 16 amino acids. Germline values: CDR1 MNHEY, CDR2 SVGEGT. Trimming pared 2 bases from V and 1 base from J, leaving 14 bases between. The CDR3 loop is CASSYRAGQRNTEAFF. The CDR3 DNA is TGTGCCAGCAGTTACCGCGCGGGGCAACGGAACACTGAAGCTTTCTTT.

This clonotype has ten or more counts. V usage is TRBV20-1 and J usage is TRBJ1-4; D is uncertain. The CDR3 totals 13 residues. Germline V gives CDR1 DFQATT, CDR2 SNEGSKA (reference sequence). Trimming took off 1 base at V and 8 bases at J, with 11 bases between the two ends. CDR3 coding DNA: TGCAGTGCTAGAGGCGGTTGGGGAGAAAAACTGTTTTTT. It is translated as CSARGGWGEKLFF.

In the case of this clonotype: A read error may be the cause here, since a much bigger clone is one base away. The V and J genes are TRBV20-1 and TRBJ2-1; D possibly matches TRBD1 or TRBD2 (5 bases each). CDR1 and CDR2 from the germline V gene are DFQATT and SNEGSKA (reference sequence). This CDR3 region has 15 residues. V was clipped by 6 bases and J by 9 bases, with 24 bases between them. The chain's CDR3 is CSAPAEGLYLSEQFF. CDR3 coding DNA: TGCAGTGCACCAGCTGAGGGGCTTTACTTAAGTGAGCAGTTCTTC.

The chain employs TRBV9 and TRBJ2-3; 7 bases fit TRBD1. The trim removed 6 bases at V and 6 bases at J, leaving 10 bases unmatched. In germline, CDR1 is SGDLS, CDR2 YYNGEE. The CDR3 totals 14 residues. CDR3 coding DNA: TGTGCCAGCAACGGCTTGACAGGGACGGATACGCAGTATTTT. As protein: CASNGLTGTDTQYF.

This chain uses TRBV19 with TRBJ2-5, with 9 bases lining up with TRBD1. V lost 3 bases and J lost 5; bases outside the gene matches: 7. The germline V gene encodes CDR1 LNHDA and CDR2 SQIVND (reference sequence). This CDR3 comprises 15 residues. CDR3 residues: CASSMLWTGAETQYF. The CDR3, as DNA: TGTGCCAGTAGTATGCTCTGGACAGGGGCGGAGACCCAGTACTTC.